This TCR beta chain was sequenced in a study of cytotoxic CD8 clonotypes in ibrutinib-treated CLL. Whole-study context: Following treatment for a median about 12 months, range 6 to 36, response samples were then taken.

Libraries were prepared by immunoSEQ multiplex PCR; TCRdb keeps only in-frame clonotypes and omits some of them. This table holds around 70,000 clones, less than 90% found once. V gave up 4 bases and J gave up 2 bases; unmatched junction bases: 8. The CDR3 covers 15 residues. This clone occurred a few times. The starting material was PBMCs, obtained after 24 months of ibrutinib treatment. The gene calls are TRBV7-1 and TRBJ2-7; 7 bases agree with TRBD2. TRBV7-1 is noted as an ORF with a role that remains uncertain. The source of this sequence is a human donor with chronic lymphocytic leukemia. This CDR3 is CASSLGGSGTYEQYF. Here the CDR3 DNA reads TGTGCCAGCAGCTTAGGCGGGAGCGGGACCTACGAGCAGTACTTC.